These T cell receptor beta chains were read from a single sample in a study of graft-versus-host responses after intestinal transplantation. Clones were read by immunoSEQ multiplex PCR, and TCRdb kept only the in-frame ones, dropping some. Of approximately 79,000 clones listed, roughly 80% are singletons. The antigens for these receptors are not known. This specimen consisted of unstimulated CD4+ T cells sorted from spleen or lymph node cells, obtained before intestinal transplant. The receptors derive from a human donor who received an intestinal transplant. Both conserved end residues are part of each CDR3. Each record gives: J gene, CDR3 length, D gene, clone size, V gene, CDR3 DNA, CDR3 protein. A D gene is named only where the DNA matches it firmly. Clone size is shown for a subset of rows, as once, few, many or a class of expanded clone.

TRBJ2-1 | 14 | . | . | TRBV19 | TGTGCCAGTAGACACACCGACAGCTACAATGAGCAGTTCTTC | CASRHTDSYNEQFF
TRBJ2-6 | 15 | TRBD1 | few | TRBV7-8 | TGTGCCAGCAGCCCTACCGGGACAGGGTTAGATGTCCTGACTTTC | CASSPTGTGLDVLTF
TRBJ1-4 | 15 | TRBD1 | . | TRBV15 | TGTGCCACCAGCAGAGATGGGACAGGGGGAGAAAAACTGTTTTTT | CATSRDGTGGEKLFF
TRBJ2-2 | 13 | . | . | TRBV7-9 | TGTGCCAGCAGCTTAGTTTCGTTGGGGGAGCTGTTTTTT | CASSLVSLGELFF
TRBJ2-5 | 14 | . | . | TRBV2 | TGTGCCAGCAACCCGGACAGAACCCAAGAGACCCAGTACTTC | CASNPDRTQETQYF
TRBJ2-1 | 19 | . | . | TRBV12-1 | TGTGCCAGCAGCCTGAGGCACCAGGGGAGGGCCGCTCGTGATCATGAGCAGTTCTTC | CASSLRHQGRAARDHEQFF
TRBJ1-1 | 14 | . | . | TRBV27 | TGTGCCAGCAGTTTGCAAGGGGGGAACACTGAAGCTTTCTTT | CASSLQGGNTEAFF
TRBJ2-7 | 13 | . | . | TRBV28 | TGTGCCAGCAGACCGAGGCTTTCCTACGAGCAGTACTTC | CASRPRLSYEQYF
TRBJ1-6 | 14 | . | . | TRBV28 | TGTGCCAGCAGTTTAAGGCGGGATAATTCACCCCTCCACTTT | CASSLRRDNSPLHF
TRBJ2-7 | 13 | . | few | TRBV2 | TGTGCCAGCAGGATAGAGACCGGAGAAGAGCAGTACTTC | CASRIETGEEQYF
TRBJ1-1 | 13 | TRBD1 | . | TRBV7-8 | TGTGCCAGCAGTAGGAGCAGGGGGACTGAAGCTTTCTTT | CASSRSRGTEAFF
TRBJ2-5 | 17 | TRBD2 | . | TRBV5-1 | TGCGCCAGCAGCCCCACGGGTTTAGCGGGATCGGGAGAGACCCAGTACTTC | CASSPTGLAGSGETQYF
TRBJ2-1 | 17 | TRBD2 | . | TRBV5-6 | TGTGCCAGCAGCTTGGCTGTTCTAGCGGGGGCTTACAATGAGCAGTTCTTC | CASSLAVLAGAYNEQFF
TRBJ2-1 | 16 | TRBD2 | . | TRBV19 | TGTGCCAGTAGGGGACTAGCGGGAGGCTCCTACAATGAGCAGTTCTTC | CASRGLAGGSYNEQFF
TRBJ2-2 | 13 | . | . | TRBV29-1 | TGCAGCGTTGACCCGCAGGGGACCGGGGAGCTGTTTTTT | CSVDPQGTGELFF
TRBJ2-7 | 14 | . | . | TRBV5-4 | TGTGCCAGCAGCCTCGGGACAAACGACTACGAGCAGTACTTC | CASSLGTNDYEQYF
TRBJ1-1 | 13 | . | . | TRBV6-1 | TGTGCCAGCAGCGAGGTACGGTCCACTGAAGCTTTCTTT | CASSEVRSTEAFF
TRBJ2-5 | 15 | TRBD2 | . | TRBV5-1 | TGCGCCAGCAGCTTGGGAGGGACTAGAGGGGAGACCCAGTACTTC | CASSLGGTRGETQYF
TRBJ2-5 | 14 | TRBD1 | once | TRBV2 | TGTGCCAGCAAGGCGGACAGGGTCCAAGAGACCCAGTACTTC | CASKADRVQETQYF
TRBJ2-7 | 11 | . | . | TRBV7-2 | TGTGCCAGCAGCGTAATCGGCGAGCAGTACTTC | CASSVIGEQYF
TRBJ2-7 | 16 | TRBD1 | . | TRBV11-2 | TGTGCCAGCAGCCCAACTCCCGGGACAGCCCCCTACGAGCAGTACTTC | CASSPTPGTAPYEQYF
TRBJ2-3 | 15 | . | once | TRBV18 | TGTGCCAGCTCACCAGACTGGGCTCGGGGGGATACGCAGTATTTT | CASSPDWARGDTQYF
TRBJ2-2 | 15 | TRBD2 | . | TRBV28 | TGTGCCAGCAGTTTAAGAGGGGAGGGGACCGGGGAGCTGTTTTTT | CASSLRGEGTGELFF
TRBJ2-7 | 11 | . | few | TRBV2 | TGTGCCAGCAGCTACTCCTACGAGCAGTACTTC | CASSYSYEQYF
TRBJ1-2 | 13 | TRBD1 | few | TRBV2 | TGTGCCAGCCCCTCGGACAGGACGTATGGCTACACCTTC | CASPSDRTYGYTF
TRBJ2-7 | 15 | . | . | TRBV9 | TGTGCCAGCAGCGTAGCGGCGGGATCGGCCTACGAGCAGTACTTC | CASSVAAGSAYEQYF
TRBJ2-1 | 16 | TRBD1 | . | TRBV5-4 | TGTGCCAGCAGCTCCTTGGACAGGGGGCTTAACAATGAGCAGTTCTTC | CASSSLDRGLNNEQFF
TRBJ1-6 | 14 | . | . | TRBV2 | TGTGCCAGCAGTCCAACTACGAATAATTCACCCCTCCACTTT | CASSPTTNNSPLHF
TRBJ2-1 | 17 | TRBD1 | . | TRBV15 | TGTGCCACCAGCAGCCTGGCGGGACAGGGATCCTACAATGAGCAGTTCTTC | CATSSLAGQGSYNEQFF
TRBJ2-3 | 13 | . | . | TRBV28 | TGTGCCAGCAGGGTCGGAGCCGAGGATACGCAGTATTTT | CASRVGAEDTQYF